The 29 T cell receptor beta chains presented below share a single source sample, sequenced in a study of cytomegalovirus exposure and HLA in healthy donors. Amplification used 60 Vbeta primers and 13 Jbeta primers. Sequencing was performed with immunoSEQ multiplex PCR; in TCRdb, only in-frame clones are kept and a portion is missing. The data contain around 200,000 clones, 75% to 85% of them seen just once; the ten biggest clones take up roughly 2.5%. Sequencing was performed on PBMCs. These receptors were obtained from a woman aged 40 to 50 in good health and CMV-seronegative.

In this sample, this clone turned up once. This sequence joins TRBV6-1 and TRBJ2-5, with a tentative D call TRBD2 (5 bases). The DNA matches TRBJ2-7 better at its end, which makes the J call doubtful. The germline V gene encodes CDR1 MNHNS and CDR2 SASEGT. This CDR3 has 12 residues. This CDR3 is CASRPGSYEQYF. The CDR3 DNA reads as TGTGCCAGCAGGCCGGGGTCGTACGAGCAGTACTTC.

The chain combines TRBV27 with TRBJ1-5; D remains unclear. Looked up from germline, CDR1 is MNHEY and CDR2 is SMNVEV (reference sequence). The CDR3 runs to 12 residues. Trimming cost V 8 bases and J 4 bases, with 9 bases left between them. CDR3 sequence reads: CASGDANQPQHF. DNA of the CDR3: TGTGCCAGCGGAGACGCGAATCAGCCCCAGCATTTT.

This clone was found a few times. J is TRBJ1-4 and V is TRBV4-1, with 9 bases that match TRBD1. The CDR3 is 13 residues long. Germline V gene lookup returns CDR1 MGHRA and CDR2 YSYEKL. The V segment lost 4 bases and the J segment 8 bases; nucleotides outside the gene matches: 2. DNA of the CDR3: TGCGCCAGCAGCCTCACAGGGGGCGAAAAACTGTTTTTT. It encodes CASSLTGGEKLFF.

V is TRBV5-1 and J is TRBJ2-7; D is perhaps TRBD2 (5 bases). The CDR3 has 15 amino acids. Germline V gene data show CDR1 as SGHRS and CDR2 as YFSETQ. The ends were cut back, 4 bases at V and 4 bases at J, with 18 bases in the middle. The CDR3 DNA follows: TGCGCCAGCAGCATGGCCTCACTAGTGGTTTACGAGCAGTACTTC. Its protein is CASSMASLVVYEQYF.

This sequence joins TRBV27 and TRBJ2-7; 7 nucleotides line up with TRBD1. The CDR3 has 14 amino acids. Per germline, CDR1 MNHEY and CDR2 SMNVEV (reference sequence). V lost 6 bases to trimming and J lost 2 bases; unmatched junction nucleotides: 7. The CDR3 DNA reads TGTGCCAGCAGCTCTCGGGACAGCACCTACGAGCAGTACTTC. Translating gives CASSSRDSTYEQYF.

The rearrangement links TRBV15 to TRBJ2-1; TRBD2 might be the D (6 bases). This CDR3 has 13 amino acids. In germline, CDR1 is LNHNV, CDR2 YYDKDF (reference sequence). V lost 8 bases and J 6 bases, leaving 14 bases between the germline ends. As DNA, the CDR3 is TGTGCCACCGCCCGGGGAGGTCCCAATGAGCAGTTCTTC. Residues: CATARGGPNEQFF. Using reference TRBV15 and TRBJ2-1 for the parts outside the CDR3, the full variable domain is DAMVIQNPRYQVTQFGKPVTLSCSQTLNHNVMYWYQQKSSQAPKLLFHYYDKDFNNEADTPDNFQSRRPNTSFCFLDIRSPGLGDTAMYLCATARGGPNEQFFGPGTRLTVL.

The chain links TRBV7-9 to TRBJ1-1, with D possibly matching TRBD1 (6 bases). Deletions cut 4 bases from V and 0 bases from J, with 12 bases between. Germline CDR1 is SEHNR and CDR2 is FQNEAQ (reference sequence). The CDR3 loop spans 15 amino acids. CDR3 amino acids: CASSSRSGVNTEAFF. CDR3 sequence (DNA): TGTGCCAGCAGCTCTCGATCAGGGGTGAACACTGAAGCTTTCTTT.

This chain links TRBV19 with TRBJ2-1; a weak D match, TRBD1 (5 bases). The germline gives CDR1 LNHDA, CDR2 SQIVND (reference sequence). Trimming took off 1 base at V and 8 bases at J, with 12 bases between the two ends. This CDR3 spans 14 amino acids. CDR3 amino acids: CASSIGGRFDEQFF. CDR3 DNA sequence: TGTGCCAGTAGTATAGGGGGCCGTTTTGATGAGCAGTTCTTC.

V usage is TRBV18 and J usage is TRBJ2-1; 11 positions agree with TRBD1. The CDR3 is made up of 15 amino acids. J lost 4 bases, V lost 6 bases, and 5 bases had no gene match. From germline, CDR1 is KGHSH and CDR2 LQKENI. CDR3: CASSPGTGGYNEQFF. The CDR3 DNA reads TGTGCCAGCTCCCCCGGGACAGGGGGGTACAATGAGCAGTTCTTC.

This chain uses TRBV6-1 with TRBJ2-5; possible D gene TRBD2, 6 bases. Germline CDR1 is MNHNS and CDR2 is SASEGT. CDR3 length: 15 residues. Trimming shortened V by 8 bases and J by 5 bases, and 21 bases separated the two germline ends. The CDR3 reads CASLPGLAGMETQYF. The CDR3 nucleotides read TGTGCCAGCCTCCCGGGACTGGCGGGGATGGAGACCCAGTACTTC.

This chain uses TRBV7-9 with TRBJ1-1; 7 positions agree with TRBD1. The CDR3 is 13 amino acids. Germline V gene data show CDR1 as SEHNR and CDR2 as FQNEAQ (reference sequence). V shed 3 bases, J shed 3 bases, and the junction held 1 base outside the gene matches. The chain's CDR3 is CASSFRGYTEAFF. The CDR3 DNA reads TGTGCCAGCAGCTTCAGGGGGTACACTGAAGCTTTCTTT. Full variable domain (remainder filled in from reference TRBV7-9 and TRBJ1-1): DTGVSQNPRHKITKRGQNVTFRCDPISEHNRLYWYRQTLGQGPEFLTYFQNEAQLEKSRLLSDRFSAERPKGSFSTLEIQRTEQGDSAMYLCASSFRGYTEAFFGQGTRLTVV.

CDR3 coding DNA: TGTGCCAGCAGCTTAGGGGGCTACCAGGCTGAAAAACTGTTTTTT. Translated: CASSLGGYQAEKLFF. The genes are TRBV7-9 and TRBJ1-4; D may be TRBD1 (5 bases). The V and J ends lost 1 base and 7 bases respectively, with 13 bases between them. This CDR3 has 15 residues. Germline values: CDR1 SEHNR, CDR2 FQNEAQ (reference sequence).

This clone was observed a few times. V and J are TRBV7-8 and TRBJ1-2, with 8 bases identical to TRBD1. J lost 8 bases, V lost 5 bases, and 13 bases had no gene match. Germline assignment: CDR1 SGHVS and CDR2 FQNEAQ. The CDR3 is 15 residues long. The DNA of the CDR3 is TGTGCCAGCAGCCAGACCGGACAGGGTATAGGAGGCTACACCTTC. This translates into CASSQTGQGIGGYTF.

This clone was counted a few times. The CDR3 nucleotides read TGTGCCAGCAGTTTATGGGGGGACAGGGAGGGTGGCTACACCTTC. This encodes CASSLWGDREGGYTF. The chain is built from TRBV28 and TRBJ1-2; 9 bases fit TRBD1. The V segment lost 0 bases and the J segment 7 bases; nucleotides outside the gene matches: 6. Germline assignment: CDR1 MDHEN and CDR2 SYDVKM. The CDR3 extends over 15 amino acids.

The chain employs TRBV11-2 and TRBJ1-1; no reliable D call. The CDR3 has 14 residues. Germline values: CDR1 SGHAT, CDR2 FQNNGV. V was shortened by 1 base and J by 1 base, with 7 bases between the two germline ends. The CDR3 region is CASSLAPGNTEAFF. CDR3 sequence (DNA): TGTGCCAGCAGCTTAGCCCCGGGGAACACTGAAGCTTTCTTT.

The rearrangement joins TRBV2 to TRBJ2-3, with 9 bases lining up with TRBD2. Germline assignment: CDR1 SNHLY and CDR2 FYNNEI. After removal of 5 bases from V and 2 bases from J, the junction contained 11 bases not matched to a gene. This CDR3 spans 17 amino acids. The CDR3 DNA sequence: TGTGCCAGCAGTTGGGCGGGAGGGCCCGGGACCACAGATACGCAGTATTTT. Translating it yields CASSWAGGPGTTDTQYF.

There are a few counts of this clone. The V call is TRBV4-1, the J call TRBJ2-1; maybe TRBD2 (6 bases). This CDR3 contains 21 residues. Germline values: CDR1 MGHRA, CDR2 YSYEKL. V lost 1 base, J lost 8 bases, and 33 bases lay in between. The CDR3 reads CASSQAFRPLRDFHRGDEQFF. CDR3 DNA sequence: TGCGCCAGCAGCCAAGCTTTTAGGCCGCTGCGGGACTTCCACCGAGGGGATGAGCAGTTCTTC.

The chain is built from TRBV28 and TRBJ2-1; TRBD1 matches 7 bases. CDR1 and CDR2 from the germline V gene are MDHEN and SYDVKM. V gave up 4 bases and J gave up 6 bases; unmatched junction bases: 3. There are 13 residues in the CDR3. The CDR3 sequence: CASSSGQLNEQFF. For the CDR3, the DNA is TGTGCCAGCAGTTCGGGACAGCTCAATGAGCAGTTCTTC.

V is TRBV4-1 and J is TRBJ1-5; TRBD1 agrees at 7 bases. The CDR3 loop spans 15 amino acids. V lost 3 bases and J lost 4; bases outside the gene matches: 6. The germline V gene encodes CDR1 MGHRA and CDR2 YSYEKL. Written as DNA, the CDR3 is TGCGCCAGCAGCCATCTAACAGGGGAGAATCAGCCCCAGCATTTT. Amino acids: CASSHLTGENQPQHF.

This chain uses TRBV5-1 with TRBJ2-7, with 8 bases lining up with TRBD2. Per germline, CDR1 SGHRS and CDR2 YFSETQ. J gave up 5 bases and V 0 bases, and 1 base lay outside the gene matches. This CDR3 has 13 amino acids. The CDR3 DNA reads as TGCGCCAGCAGCTTGGTCGGGGGGGACGAGCAGTACTTC. Encoded protein: CASSLVGGDEQYF.

The rearrangement links TRBV28 to TRBJ2-5; a possible D gene is TRBD1 (6 bases). Trimming stripped 2 bases from V and 1 base from J, with 17 bases between. Germline V gene lookup returns CDR1 MDHEN and CDR2 SYDVKM. The CDR3 spans 17 residues. The CDR3 loop is CASSLVSGQSLQETQYF. The DNA for the CDR3 is TGTGCCAGCAGTTTAGTTTCTGGACAGAGTCTCCAAGAGACCCAGTACTTC. The whole variable domain, filled in from reference TRBV28 and TRBJ2-5, reads DVKVTQSSRYLVKRTGEKVFLECVQDMDHENMFWYRQDPGLGLRLIYFSYDVKMKEKGDIPEGYSVSREKKERFSLILESASTNQTSMYLCASSLVSGQSLQETQYFGPGTRLLVL.

This clone was observed a handful of times. The chain uses TRBV30 and TRBJ2-7; possibly TRBD1 for D (5 bases). V was pared by 6 bases and J by 7 bases, with 10 bases between. Germline V gene lookup returns CDR1 GTSNPN and CDR2 SVGIG (reference sequence). This CDR3 is 10 amino acids long. DNA of the CDR3: TGTGCCTGTATTAAGGGGGAGCAGTACTTC. Translating it yields CACIKGEQYF. Variable domain in full (rest from reference TRBV30 and TRBJ2-7): SQTIHQWPATLVQPVGSPLSLECTVEGTSNPNLYWYRQAAGRGLQLLFYSVGIGQISSEVPQNLSASRPQDRQFILSSKKLLLSDSGFYLCACIKGEQYFGPGTRLTVT.

The J gene is TRBJ2-7, the V gene TRBV7-9; 7 bases align to TRBD2. Germline trimming cut 1 base from V and 6 bases from J; bases unmatched to any gene: 15. The length of the CDR3 is 17 residues. Germline CDR1 and CDR2: SEHNR and FQNEAQ (reference sequence). DNA for the CDR3: TGTGCCAGCAGCTTAGAATCATTTTCCGGGAGGACGGCCGAGCAGTACTTC. Protein: CASSLESFSGRTAEQYF.

The chain uses TRBV25-1 and TRBJ2-7, with 11 bases aligning to TRBD1. CDR1 MGHDK and CDR2 SYGVNS come from the germline V gene. Trimming took 5 bases from V and 4 from J; bases not matched to a gene: 7. This CDR3 region has 15 residues. CDR3 nucleotide sequence: TGTGCCAGCAGTCAGGCCGGGACAGGGGGTTACGAGCAGTACTTC. Translated: CASSQAGTGGYEQYF.

The chain has TRBV2 and TRBJ1-4; D unresolved. Trimming took 2 bases from V and 4 from J, leaving 8 bases between them. The CDR3 covers 14 residues. Germline assignment: CDR1 SNHLY and CDR2 FYNNEI. The CDR3 nucleotides read TGTGCCAGCAGTGAAATCCGCAGTAATGAAAAACTGTTTTTT. Translation gives CASSEIRSNEKLFF.

In its sample, this clone was seen once. The rearrangement uses TRBV5-1 and TRBJ2-1; D is possibly TRBD2 (6 bases). The CDR3 has 16 amino acids. The germline V gene has CDR1 SGHRS and CDR2 YFSETQ. V lost 3 bases and J 5 bases, leaving 18 bases between the germline ends. The CDR3 nucleotides read TGCGCCAGCAGCTACTCTTACGGGGACTCTAACAATGAGCAGTTCTTC. Translating gives CASSYSYGDSNNEQFF.

The rearrangement links TRBV7-8 to TRBJ1-2, with 9 positions matching TRBD1. Germline loops: CDR1 SGHVS, CDR2 FQNEAQ. The CDR3 is 14 residues long. Trimming removed 5 bases from V and 2 bases from J; junction bases left unmatched: 3. CDR3 nucleotides: TGTGCCAGCAGCCCCGACAGGGGGAACTATGGCTACACCTTC. This codes for CASSPDRGNYGYTF.

The rearrangement uses TRBV7-8 and TRBJ1-1; 7 bases fit TRBD1. Unmatched junction bases numbered 4, after V lost 1 base and J lost 11 bases. The CDR3 is 12 residues long. Germline V gives CDR1 SGHVS, CDR2 FQNEAQ. This chain's CDR3 is CASSLDRGHAFF. CDR3 DNA sequence: TGTGCCAGCAGCTTAGATAGGGGGCACGCTTTCTTT.

This chain uses TRBV5-1 with TRBJ1-5, with 10 nucleotides matching TRBD1. The germline V gene encodes CDR1 SGHRS and CDR2 YFSETQ. There are 15 residues in the CDR3. The V segment lost 5 bases and the J segment 6 bases; nucleotides outside the gene matches: 8. CDR3 DNA sequence: TGCGCCAGCAGTCTAGGGACAGGGGTCGGTCAGCCCCAGCATTTT. Translating gives CASSLGTGVGQPQHF. Full variable domain (outside the CDR3, taken from reference TRBV5-1 and TRBJ1-5): KAGVTQTPRYLIKTRGQQVTLSCSPISGHRSVSWYQQTPGQGLQFLFEYFSETQRNKGNFPGRFSGRQFSNSRSEMNVSTLELGDSALYLCASSLGTGVGQPQHFGDGTRLSIL.